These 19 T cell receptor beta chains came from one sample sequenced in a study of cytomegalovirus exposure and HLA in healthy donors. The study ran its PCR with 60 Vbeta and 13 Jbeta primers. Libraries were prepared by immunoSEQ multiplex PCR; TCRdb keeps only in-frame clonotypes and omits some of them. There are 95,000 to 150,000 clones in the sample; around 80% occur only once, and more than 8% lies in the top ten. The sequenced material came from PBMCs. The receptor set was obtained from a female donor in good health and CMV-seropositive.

The CDR3, as DNA: TGTGCCAGCAGCACCCGGGGGGGGACAACTAATGAAAAACTGTTTTTT. Its protein product is CASSTRGGTTNEKLFF. This sequence joins TRBV7-2 and TRBJ1-4; D is possibly TRBD1 (5 bases). Germline lookup yields CDR1 SGHTA and CDR2 FQGNSA. The CDR3 extends over 16 amino acids. Trimming left V 5 bases short and J 0 bases short, with 13 bases between. Filled out from reference TRBV7-2 and TRBJ1-4, the complete variable domain reads GAGVSQSPSNKVTEKGKDVELRCDPISGHTALYWYRQSLGQGLEFLIYFQGNSAPDKSGLPSDRFSAERTGGSVSTLTIQRTQQEDSAVYLCASSTRGGTTNEKLFFGSGTQLSVL.

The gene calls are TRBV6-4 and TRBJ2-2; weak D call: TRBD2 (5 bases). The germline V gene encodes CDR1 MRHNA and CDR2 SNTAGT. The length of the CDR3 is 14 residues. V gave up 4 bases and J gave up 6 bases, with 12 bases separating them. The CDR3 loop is CASSVFPEAGELFF. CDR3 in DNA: TGTGCCAGCAGTGTCTTCCCGGAGGCCGGGGAGCTGTTTTTT.

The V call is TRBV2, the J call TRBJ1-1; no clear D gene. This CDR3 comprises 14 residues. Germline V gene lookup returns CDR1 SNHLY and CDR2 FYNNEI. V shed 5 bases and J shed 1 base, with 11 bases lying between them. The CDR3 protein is CASSYHTKNTEAFF. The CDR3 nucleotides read TGTGCCAGCAGTTATCATACAAAGAACACTGAAGCTTTCTTT.

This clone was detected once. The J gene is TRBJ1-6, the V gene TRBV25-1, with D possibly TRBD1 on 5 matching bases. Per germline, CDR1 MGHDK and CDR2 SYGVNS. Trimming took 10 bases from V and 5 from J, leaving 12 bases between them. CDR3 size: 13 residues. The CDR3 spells CATQGVDNSPLHF. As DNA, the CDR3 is TGTGCCACTCAAGGGGTAGATAATTCACCCCTCCACTTT.

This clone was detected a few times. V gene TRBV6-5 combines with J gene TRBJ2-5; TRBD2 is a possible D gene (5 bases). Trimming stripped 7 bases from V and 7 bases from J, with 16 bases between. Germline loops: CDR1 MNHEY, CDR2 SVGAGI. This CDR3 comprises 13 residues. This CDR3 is CASTLPGIGTQYF. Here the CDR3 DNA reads TGTGCCAGCACCCTCCCGGGAATTGGGACCCAGTACTTC.

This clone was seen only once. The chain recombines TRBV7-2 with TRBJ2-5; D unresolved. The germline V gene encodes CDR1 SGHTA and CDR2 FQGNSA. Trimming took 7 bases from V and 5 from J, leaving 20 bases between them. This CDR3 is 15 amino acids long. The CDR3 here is CASTMQQAARETQYF. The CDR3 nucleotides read TGTGCCAGCACCATGCAGCAGGCTGCCAGGGAGACCCAGTACTTC.

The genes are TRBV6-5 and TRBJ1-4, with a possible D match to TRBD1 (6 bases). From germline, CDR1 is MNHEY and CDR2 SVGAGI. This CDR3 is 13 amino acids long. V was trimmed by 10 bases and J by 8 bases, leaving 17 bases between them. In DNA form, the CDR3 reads TGTGCCACAATTTTACAGGGAGGGGAAAAACTGTTTTTT. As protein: CATILQGGEKLFF.

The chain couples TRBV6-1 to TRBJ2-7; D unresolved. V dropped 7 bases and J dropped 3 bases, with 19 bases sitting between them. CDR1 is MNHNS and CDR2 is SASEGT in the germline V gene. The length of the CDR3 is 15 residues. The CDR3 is CASNFTPGQSYEQYF. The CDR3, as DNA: TGTGCCAGCAATTTTACTCCGGGTCAGAGCTACGAGCAGTACTTC.

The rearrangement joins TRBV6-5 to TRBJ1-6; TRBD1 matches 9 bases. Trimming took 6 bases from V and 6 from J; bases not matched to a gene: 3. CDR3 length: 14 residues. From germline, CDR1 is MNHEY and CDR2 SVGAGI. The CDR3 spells CASRGQGFNSPLHF. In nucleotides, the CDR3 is TGTGCCAGCAGGGGACAGGGTTTTAATTCACCCCTCCACTTT.

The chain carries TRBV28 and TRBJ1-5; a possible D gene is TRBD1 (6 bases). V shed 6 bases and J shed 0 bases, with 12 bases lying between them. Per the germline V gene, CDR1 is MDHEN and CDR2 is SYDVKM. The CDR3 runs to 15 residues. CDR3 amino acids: CASRGGLYSNQPQHF. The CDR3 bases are TGTGCCAGCAGGGGGGGGCTATATAGCAATCAGCCCCAGCATTTT.

Written as DNA, the CDR3 is TGTGCCAGCAGCAAAGAGGCGAACACTGAAGCTTTCTTT. This gives the protein CASSKEANTEAFF. The V and J genes are TRBV2 and TRBJ1-1; D is ambiguous. The CDR3 length is 13 residues. Trimming left V 6 bases short and J 1 base short, with 9 bases between. Germline V gene lookup returns CDR1 SNHLY and CDR2 FYNNEI.

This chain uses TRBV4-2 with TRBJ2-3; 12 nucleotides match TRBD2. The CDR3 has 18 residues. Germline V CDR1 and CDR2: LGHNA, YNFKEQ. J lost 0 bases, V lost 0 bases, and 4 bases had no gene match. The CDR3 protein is CASSQDLAGGPSTDTQYF. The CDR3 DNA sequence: TGTGCCAGCAGCCAAGATCTAGCGGGGGGGCCTAGCACAGATACGCAGTATTTT.

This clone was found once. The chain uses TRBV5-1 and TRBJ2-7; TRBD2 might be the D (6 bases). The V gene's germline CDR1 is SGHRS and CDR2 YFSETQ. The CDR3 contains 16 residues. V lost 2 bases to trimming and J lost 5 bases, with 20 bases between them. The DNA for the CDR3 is TGCGCCAGCAGCTTAGGCGGAGGGGTAGGGTCAGACGAGCAGTACTTC. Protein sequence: CASSLGGGVGSDEQYF.

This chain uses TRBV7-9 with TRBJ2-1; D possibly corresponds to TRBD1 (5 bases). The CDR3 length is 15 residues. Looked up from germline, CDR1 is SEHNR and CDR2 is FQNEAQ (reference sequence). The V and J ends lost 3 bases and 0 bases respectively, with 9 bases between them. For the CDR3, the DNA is TGTGCCAGCAGCTTGGCTAGGGGCTCCTACAATGAGCAGTTCTTC. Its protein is CASSLARGSYNEQFF.

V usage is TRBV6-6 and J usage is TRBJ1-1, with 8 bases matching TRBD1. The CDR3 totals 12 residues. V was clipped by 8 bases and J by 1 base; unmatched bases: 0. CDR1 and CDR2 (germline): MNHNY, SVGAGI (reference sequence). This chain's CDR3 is CASGTGNTEAFF. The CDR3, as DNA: TGTGCCAGCGGGACAGGGAACACTGAAGCTTTCTTT.

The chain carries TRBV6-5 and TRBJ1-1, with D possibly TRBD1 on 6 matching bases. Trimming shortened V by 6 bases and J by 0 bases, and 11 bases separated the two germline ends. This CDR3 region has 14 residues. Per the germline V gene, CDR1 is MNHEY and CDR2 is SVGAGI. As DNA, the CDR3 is TGTGCCAGCAGACAGGGCACCCTGAACACTGAAGCTTTCTTT. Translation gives CASRQGTLNTEAFF.

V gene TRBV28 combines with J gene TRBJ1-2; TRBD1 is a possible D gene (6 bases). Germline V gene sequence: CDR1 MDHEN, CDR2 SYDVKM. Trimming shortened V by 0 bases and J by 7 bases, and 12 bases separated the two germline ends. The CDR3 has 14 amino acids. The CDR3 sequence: CASSLWQGRFGYTF. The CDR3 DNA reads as TGTGCCAGCAGTTTATGGCAGGGGAGATTTGGCTACACCTTC.

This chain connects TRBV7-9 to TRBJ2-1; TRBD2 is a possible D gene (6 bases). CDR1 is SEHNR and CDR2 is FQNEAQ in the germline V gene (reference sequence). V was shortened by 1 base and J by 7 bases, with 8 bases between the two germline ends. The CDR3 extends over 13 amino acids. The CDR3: CASSLGAGNEQFF. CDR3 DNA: TGTGCCAGCAGCTTAGGGGCGGGAAATGAGCAGTTCTTC.

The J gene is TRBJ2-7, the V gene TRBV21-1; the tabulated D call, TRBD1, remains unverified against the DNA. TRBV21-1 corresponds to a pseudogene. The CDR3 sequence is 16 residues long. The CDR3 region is CASSKQDGTGCYEQYF. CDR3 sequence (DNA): TGTGCCAGCAGCAAACAGGACGGGACAGGGTGCTACGAGCAGTACTTC.